These 6 T cell receptor beta chains came from one sample sequenced in a study of blood T cell repertoires in COVID-19 (dated by TCRdb to about 2020). The library was prepared using the immunoSEQ multiplex PCR assay. The table was pulled from immuneACCESS by TCRdb, which kept in-frame rearrangements only. Such tables lose some clones; where checked, under half of the loss comes from unresolved V genes, and the rest has no known cause. The table for this sample lists approximately 240,000 clones; approximately 79% of them were counted only once. The ten most abundant clones make up roughly 4.2% of the sample. The source material was peripheral blood. The receptors were sampled from a woman aged 40-49 years with active or convalescent COVID-19.

The rearrangement links TRBV7-3 to TRBJ2-3; 11 positions agree with TRBD2. V lost 0 bases to trimming and J lost 9 bases; unmatched junction nucleotides: 5. The CDR3 spans 15 residues. The V gene's germline CDR1 is SGHTA and CDR2 FQGTGA. The CDR3 DNA reads as TGTGCCAGCAGCTTAACTAGCGGGGGGGCGGAGACGCAGTATTTT. Encoded protein: CASSLTSGGAETQYF.

This clone was detected once. This sequence joins TRBV5-1 and TRBJ2-1, with 7 positions matching TRBD1. The CDR3 is made up of 15 amino acids. J lost 5 bases, V lost 0 bases, and 5 bases had no gene match. The germline V gene encodes CDR1 SGHRS and CDR2 YFSETQ. The CDR3 DNA follows: TGCGCCAGCAGCTTGGGGACAGGAACACACAATGAGCAGTTCTTC. It yields the protein CASSLGTGTHNEQFF. Combining the CDR3 with reference TRBV5-1 and TRBJ2-1 gives the whole variable domain KAGVTQTPRYLIKTRGQQVTLSCSPISGHRSVSWYQQTPGQGLQFLFEYFSETQRNKGNFPGRFSGRQFSNSRSEMNVSTLELGDSALYLCASSLGTGTHNEQFFGPGTRLTVL.

This clone was seen once. The chain couples TRBV2 to TRBJ1-1; maybe TRBD1 (5 bases). Germline V gene data show CDR1 as SNHLY and CDR2 as FYNNEI. Between the trimmed V and J ends, which lost 1 base and 7 bases, there was a span of 19 bases. This CDR3 region has 16 residues. CDR3: CASSEDPGRDLREAFF. The DNA for the CDR3 is TGTGCCAGCAGTGAAGACCCAGGGAGGGACCTACGTGAAGCTTTCTTT.

The J gene is TRBJ1-1, the V gene TRBV11-1, with TRBD1 matching 12 bases. The CDR3 runs to 16 residues. Germline CDR1 and CDR2: SGHAT and FQDESV (reference sequence). After removal of 5 bases from V and 9 bases from J, the junction contained 13 bases not matched to a gene. The CDR3 DNA reads TGTGCCAGCAGCCAAGGCAATCCGGGACAGGGGGCTAAAGCTTTCTTT. This codes for CASSQGNPGQGAKAFF.

The gene calls are TRBV7-9 and TRBJ2-7, with no clear D. Between the trimmed V and J ends, which lost 3 bases and 2 bases, there was a span of 11 bases. Looked up from germline, CDR1 is SEHNR and CDR2 is FQNEAQ (reference sequence). This CDR3 has 14 amino acids. The CDR3 nucleotides read TGTGCCAGCAGCTTGTGGGCTACGCCCTACGAGCAGTACTTC. Protein: CASSLWATPYEQYF. Drawing the rest from reference TRBV7-9 and TRBJ2-7, the complete variable domain is DTGVSQNPRHKITKRGQNVTFRCDPISEHNRLYWYRQTLGQGPEFLTYFQNEAQLEKSRLLSDRFSAERPKGSFSTLEIQRTEQGDSAMYLCASSLWATPYEQYFGPGTRLTVT.

This clone occurred once. This chain joins TRBV3-1 (or the pseudogene TRBV3-2) and TRBJ1-5, with D unresolved. The length of the CDR3 is 14 residues. V was cut by 0 bases and J by 6 bases, with 9 bases left in between. Germline loops: CDR1 LGHDT, CDR2 YNNKEL (reference sequence). The CDR3 spells CASSQDTGGQPQHF. Here the CDR3 DNA reads TGTGCCAGCAGCCAAGATACGGGTGGTCAGCCCCAGCATTTT.